The clone carrying this T cell receptor beta chain was seen ten or more times. Looked up from germline, CDR1 is GTSNPN and CDR2 is SVGIG (reference sequence). V dropped 4 bases and J dropped 7; count of bases not matched to a gene: 7. The CDR3 consists of 14 residues. Time point defined: newly diagnosed GD, antithyroid drugs for less than 3 months. Scientists built the TCR library using RNA that was extracted from PBMCs. EDTA tubes received approximately 9 milliliters of drawn peripheral blood. This entry comes from a study of regulatory T cells in long-lasting Graves disease. Researchers made TCR beta libraries by using iRepertoire HTBI primers and running Arm-PCR on CDR3 regions. Each CDR3 protein gets one entry after TCRdb re-called the multiplex PCR reads with MiXCR. The sample shows some 340,000 distinct CDR3 sequences, 12% of them seen only once. A further study also used this sample, focusing on T cells in Graves' hyperthyroidism and ophthalmopathy. As reported in that work: Ophthalmopathy was identified by the model a median about seven months ahead of onset.

This chain uses TRBV30 with TRBJ2-2; 9 positions match TRBD1. The clonotype was recovered from a woman between 18 and 30 years old with Graves disease. The sample here was peripheral blood mononuclear cells (PBMCs), taken at new diagnosis, from a patient treated with antithyroid drugs. Here the CDR3 reads CAWNRDRVNGELFF. CDR3 sequence (DNA): TGTGCCTGGAACCGGGACAGGGTGAACGGGGAGCTGTTTTTT.